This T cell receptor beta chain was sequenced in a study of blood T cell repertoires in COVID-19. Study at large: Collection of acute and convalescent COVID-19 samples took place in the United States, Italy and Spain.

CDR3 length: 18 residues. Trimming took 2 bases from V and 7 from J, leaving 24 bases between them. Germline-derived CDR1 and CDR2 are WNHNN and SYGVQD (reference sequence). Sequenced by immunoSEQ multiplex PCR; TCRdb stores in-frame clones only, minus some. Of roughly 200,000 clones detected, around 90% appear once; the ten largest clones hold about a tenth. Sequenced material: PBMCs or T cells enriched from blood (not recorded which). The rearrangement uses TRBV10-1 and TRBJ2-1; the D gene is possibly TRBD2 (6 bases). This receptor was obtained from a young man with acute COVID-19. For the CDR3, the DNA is TGCGCCAGCAGTGAGGGGGGAAGGTCTGGAGGGCCAAGGAATGAGCAGTTCTTC. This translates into CASSEGGRSGGPRNEQFF.